This T cell receptor (beta chain) derives from a study of cytomegalovirus exposure and HLA in healthy donors. Looking at the study overall: As an earlier analysis found, roughly 180 million T cells yielded about 100 million unique TCR beta sequences. Study results and caveats: Follow-up analysis found HLA locus-dependent TCR association rates, highest for DRB1 and lowest for HLA-C. Other equally common chains were less clonally expanded than HLA-associated TCR beta chains, a later analysis showed.

The PCR had 60 Vbeta and 13 Jbeta primers. TCRdb's copy holds only in-frame clones and misses some; the assay was immunoSEQ multiplex PCR. The profile shows roughly 120,000 clones, around four fifths of them singletons. This clone was observed a handful of times. No antigen is known for it. This CDR3 is 13 amino acids long. V was cut by 3 bases and J by 4 bases, with 9 bases left in between. The V gene's germline CDR1 is SQVTM and CDR2 ANQGSEA. The sequence derives from a male donor in good health and CMV-seropositive. Sequenced material: PBMCs. V usage is TRBV29-1 and J usage is TRBJ1-4, with D tentatively TRBD1 (5 bases). The CDR3 spells CSVDTGGNEKLFF. As DNA, the CDR3 is TGCAGCGTTGACACAGGTGGTAATGAAAAACTGTTTTTT.